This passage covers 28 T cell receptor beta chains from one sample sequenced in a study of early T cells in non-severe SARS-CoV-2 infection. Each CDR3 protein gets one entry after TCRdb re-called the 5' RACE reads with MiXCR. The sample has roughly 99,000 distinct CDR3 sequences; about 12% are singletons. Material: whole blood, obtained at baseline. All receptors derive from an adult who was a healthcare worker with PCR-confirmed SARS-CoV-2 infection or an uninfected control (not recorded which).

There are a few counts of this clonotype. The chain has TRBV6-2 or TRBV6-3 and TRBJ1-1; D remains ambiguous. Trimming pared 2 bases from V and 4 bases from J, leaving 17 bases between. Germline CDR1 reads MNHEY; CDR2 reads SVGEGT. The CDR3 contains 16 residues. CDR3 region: CASSYPALRVGTEAFF. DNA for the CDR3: TGTGCCAGCAGTTACCCGGCTTTGCGGGTGGGCACTGAAGCTTTCTTT.

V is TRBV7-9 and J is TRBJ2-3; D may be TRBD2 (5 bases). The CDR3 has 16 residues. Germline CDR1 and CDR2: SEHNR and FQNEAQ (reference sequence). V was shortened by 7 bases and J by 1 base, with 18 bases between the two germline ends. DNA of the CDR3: TGTGCCAGCATTGCCTCTCTAGCAGAGGGCACAGATACGCAGTATTTT. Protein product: CASIASLAEGTDTQYF.

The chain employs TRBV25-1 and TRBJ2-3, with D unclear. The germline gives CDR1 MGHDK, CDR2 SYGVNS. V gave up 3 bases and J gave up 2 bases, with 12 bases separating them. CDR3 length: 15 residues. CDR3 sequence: CASSDRFGNTDTQYF. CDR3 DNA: TGTGCCAGCAGTGACCGATTCGGCAACACAGATACGCAGTATTTT.

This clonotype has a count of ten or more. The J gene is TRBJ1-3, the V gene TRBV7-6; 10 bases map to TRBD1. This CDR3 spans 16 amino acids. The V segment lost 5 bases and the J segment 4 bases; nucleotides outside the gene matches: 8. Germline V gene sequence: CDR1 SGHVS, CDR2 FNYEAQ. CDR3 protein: CASSPDRGLRGNTIYF. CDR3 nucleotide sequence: TGTGCCAGCAGCCCAGACAGGGGGCTACGAGGAAACACCATATATTTT.

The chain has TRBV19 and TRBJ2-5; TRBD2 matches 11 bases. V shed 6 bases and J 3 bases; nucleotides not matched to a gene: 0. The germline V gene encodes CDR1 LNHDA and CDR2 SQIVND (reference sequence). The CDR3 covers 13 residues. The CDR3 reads CASRLAGEETQYF. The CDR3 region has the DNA TGTGCCAGTAGACTAGCGGGGGAAGAGACCCAGTACTTC.

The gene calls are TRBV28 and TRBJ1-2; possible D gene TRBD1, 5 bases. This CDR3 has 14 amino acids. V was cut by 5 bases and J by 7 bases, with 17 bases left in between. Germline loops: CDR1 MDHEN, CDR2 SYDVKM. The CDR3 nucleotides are TGTGCCAGCAGTCCGCTCGACCGGGGCGCTGGCTACACCTTC. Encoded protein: CASSPLDRGAGYTF.

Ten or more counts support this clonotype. CDR3: CASSFGDLNQPQHF. As DNA, the CDR3 is TGCGCCAGCAGCTTCGGGGACCTCAATCAGCCCCAGCATTTT. The rearrangement uses TRBV5-1 and TRBJ1-5; tentative D call: TRBD1 (5 bases). Germline assignment: CDR1 SGHRS and CDR2 YFSETQ. The ends were cut back, 2 bases at V and 3 bases at J, with 9 bases in the middle. This CDR3 comprises 14 residues. Full variable domain (missing parts from reference TRBV5-1 and TRBJ1-5): KAGVTQTPRYLIKTRGQQVTLSCSPISGHRSVSWYQQTPGQGLQFLFEYFSETQRNKGNFPGRFSGRQFSNSRSEMNVSTLELGDSALYLCASSFGDLNQPQHFGDGTRLSIL.

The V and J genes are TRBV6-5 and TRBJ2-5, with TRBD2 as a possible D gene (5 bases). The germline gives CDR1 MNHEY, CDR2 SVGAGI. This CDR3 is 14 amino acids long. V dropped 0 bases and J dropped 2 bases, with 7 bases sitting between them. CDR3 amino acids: CASSYSGSQETQYF. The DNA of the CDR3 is TGTGCCAGCAGTTACTCAGGGAGTCAAGAGACCCAGTACTTC.

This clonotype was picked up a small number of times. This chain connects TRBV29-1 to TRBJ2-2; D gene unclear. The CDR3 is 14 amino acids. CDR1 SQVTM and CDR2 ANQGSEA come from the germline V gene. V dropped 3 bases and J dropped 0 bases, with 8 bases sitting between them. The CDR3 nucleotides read TGCAGCGTTGACACAGTCTCGAACACCGGGGAGCTGTTTTTT. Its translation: CSVDTVSNTGELFF.

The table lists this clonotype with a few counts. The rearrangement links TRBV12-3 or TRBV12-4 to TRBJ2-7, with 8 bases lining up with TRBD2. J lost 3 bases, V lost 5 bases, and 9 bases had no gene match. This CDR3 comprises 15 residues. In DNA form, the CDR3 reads TGTGCCAGCAGTCCCACTAGCGGAGCAAACTACGAGCAGTACTTC. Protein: CASSPTSGANYEQYF.

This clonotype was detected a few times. This chain's CDR3 is CASSEVEGGTQYF. The CDR3 DNA follows: TGTGCCAGCAGTGAAGTGGAGGGGGGTACGCAGTATTTT. The genes are TRBV6-1 and TRBJ2-3; the D gene could be TRBD1 or TRBD2 (6 bases each). The CDR3 consists of 13 residues. V gave up 1 base and J gave up 8 bases, with 10 bases separating them. Germline V gene sequence: CDR1 MNHNS, CDR2 SASEGT.

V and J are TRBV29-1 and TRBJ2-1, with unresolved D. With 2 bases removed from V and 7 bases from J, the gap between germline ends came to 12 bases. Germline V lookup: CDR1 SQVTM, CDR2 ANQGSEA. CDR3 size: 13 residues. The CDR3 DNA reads TGCAGCGTTGAATACCCCCTGGTGAATGAGCAGTTCTTC. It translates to CSVEYPLVNEQFF.

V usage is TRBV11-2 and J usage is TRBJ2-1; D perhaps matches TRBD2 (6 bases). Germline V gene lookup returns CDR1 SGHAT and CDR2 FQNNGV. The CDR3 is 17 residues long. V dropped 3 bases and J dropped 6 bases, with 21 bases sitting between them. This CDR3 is CASSFPRSERGLNEQFF. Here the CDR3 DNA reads TGTGCCAGCAGCTTCCCCCGGAGCGAGAGGGGACTCAATGAGCAGTTCTTC. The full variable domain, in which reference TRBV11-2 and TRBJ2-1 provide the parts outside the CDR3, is EAGVAQSPRYKIIEKRQSVAFWCNPISGHATLYWYQQILGQGPKLLIQFQNNGVVDDSQLPKDRFSAERLKGVDSTLKIQPAKLEDSAVYLCASSFPRSERGLNEQFFGPGTRLTVL.

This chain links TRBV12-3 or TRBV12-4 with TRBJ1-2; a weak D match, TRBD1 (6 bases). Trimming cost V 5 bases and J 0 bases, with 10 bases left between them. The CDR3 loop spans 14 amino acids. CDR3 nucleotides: TGTGCCAGCAGTCCGGGGACAACTAACTATGGCTACACCTTC. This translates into CASSPGTTNYGYTF.

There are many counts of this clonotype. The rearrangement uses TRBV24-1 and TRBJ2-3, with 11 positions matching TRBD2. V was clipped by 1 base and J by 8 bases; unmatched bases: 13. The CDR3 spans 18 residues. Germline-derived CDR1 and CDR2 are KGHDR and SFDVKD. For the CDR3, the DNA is TGTGCCACCAGTGATTTAAGGGCTAGCGGGAGGAGCAGCGGTACGCAGTATTTT. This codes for CATSDLRASGRSSGTQYF.

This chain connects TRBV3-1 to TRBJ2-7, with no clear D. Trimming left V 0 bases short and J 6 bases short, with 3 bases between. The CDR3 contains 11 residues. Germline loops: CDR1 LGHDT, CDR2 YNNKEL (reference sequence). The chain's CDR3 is CASSQESEQYF. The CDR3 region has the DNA TGTGCCAGCAGCCAAGAATCCGAGCAGTACTTC.

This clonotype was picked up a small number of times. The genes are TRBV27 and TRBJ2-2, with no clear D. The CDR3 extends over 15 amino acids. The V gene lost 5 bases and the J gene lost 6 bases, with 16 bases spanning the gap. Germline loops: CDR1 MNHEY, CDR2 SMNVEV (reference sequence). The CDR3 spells CASSPSPPSAGELFF. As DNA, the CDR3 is TGTGCCAGCAGTCCATCCCCCCCCTCCGCCGGGGAGCTGTTTTTT.

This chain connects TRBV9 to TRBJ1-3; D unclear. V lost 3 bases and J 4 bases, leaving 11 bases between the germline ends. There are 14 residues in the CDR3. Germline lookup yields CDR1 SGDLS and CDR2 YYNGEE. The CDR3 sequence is CASSDSALGNTIYF. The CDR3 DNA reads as TGTGCCAGCAGCGATTCTGCCTTAGGAAACACCATATATTTT.

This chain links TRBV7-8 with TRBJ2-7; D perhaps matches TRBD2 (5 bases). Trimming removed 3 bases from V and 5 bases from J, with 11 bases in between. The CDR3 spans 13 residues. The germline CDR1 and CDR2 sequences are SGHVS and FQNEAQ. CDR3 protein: CASSFLNGDEQYF. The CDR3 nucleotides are TGTGCCAGCAGCTTCCTTAACGGGGACGAGCAGTACTTC.

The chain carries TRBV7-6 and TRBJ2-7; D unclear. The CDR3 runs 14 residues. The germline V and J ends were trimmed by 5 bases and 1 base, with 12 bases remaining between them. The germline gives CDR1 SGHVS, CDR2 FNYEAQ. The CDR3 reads CASSARPDSYEQYF. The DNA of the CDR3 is TGTGCCAGCAGCGCCCGGCCGGATTCCTACGAGCAGTACTTC. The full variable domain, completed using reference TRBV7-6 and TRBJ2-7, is GAGVSQSPRYKVTKRGQDVALRCDPISGHVSLYWYRQALGQGPEFLTYFNYEAQQDKSGLPNDRFSAERPEGSISTLTIQRTEQRDSAMYRCASSARPDSYEQYFGPGTRLTVT.

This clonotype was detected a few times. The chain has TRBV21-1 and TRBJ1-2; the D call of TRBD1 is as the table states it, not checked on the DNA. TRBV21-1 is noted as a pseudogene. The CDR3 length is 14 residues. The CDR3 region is CASSKAQGFYGYTF. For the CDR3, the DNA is TGTGCCAGCAGCAAAGCACAGGGATTTTATGGCTACACCTTC.

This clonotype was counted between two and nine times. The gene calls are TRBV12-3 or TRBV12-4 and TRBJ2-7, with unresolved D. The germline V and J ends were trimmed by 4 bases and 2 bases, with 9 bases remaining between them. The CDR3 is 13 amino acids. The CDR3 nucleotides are TGTGCCAGCAGTTCCAGAGTTACCTACGAGCAGTACTTC. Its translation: CASSSRVTYEQYF.

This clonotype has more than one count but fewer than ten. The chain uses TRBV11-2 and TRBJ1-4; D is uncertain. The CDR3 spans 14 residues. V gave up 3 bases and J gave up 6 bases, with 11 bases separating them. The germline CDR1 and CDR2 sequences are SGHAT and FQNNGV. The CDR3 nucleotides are TGTGCCAGCAGCTTTGATATGGGAGATGAAAAACTGTTTTTT. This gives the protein CASSFDMGDEKLFF.

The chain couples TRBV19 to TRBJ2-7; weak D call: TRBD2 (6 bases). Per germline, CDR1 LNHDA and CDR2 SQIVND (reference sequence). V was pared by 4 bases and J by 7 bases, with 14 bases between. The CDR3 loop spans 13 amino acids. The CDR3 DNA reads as TGTGCCAGTAGTACCCCGGGACTCTGGGAGCAGTACTTC. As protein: CASSTPGLWEQYF.

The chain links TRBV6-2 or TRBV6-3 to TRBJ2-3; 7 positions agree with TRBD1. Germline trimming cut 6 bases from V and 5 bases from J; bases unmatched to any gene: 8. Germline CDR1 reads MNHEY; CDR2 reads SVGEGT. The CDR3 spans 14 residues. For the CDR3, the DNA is TGTGCCAGCAGCCTGGGACAGCCTCAAGATACGCAGTATTTT. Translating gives CASSLGQPQDTQYF.

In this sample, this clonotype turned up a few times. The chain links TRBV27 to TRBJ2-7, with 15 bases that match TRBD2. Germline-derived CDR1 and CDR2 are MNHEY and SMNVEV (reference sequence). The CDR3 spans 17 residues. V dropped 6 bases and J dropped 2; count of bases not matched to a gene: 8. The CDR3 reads CASRRGLAGGRPYEQYF. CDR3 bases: TGTGCCAGCAGGCGGGGACTAGCGGGAGGACGGCCCTACGAGCAGTACTTC.

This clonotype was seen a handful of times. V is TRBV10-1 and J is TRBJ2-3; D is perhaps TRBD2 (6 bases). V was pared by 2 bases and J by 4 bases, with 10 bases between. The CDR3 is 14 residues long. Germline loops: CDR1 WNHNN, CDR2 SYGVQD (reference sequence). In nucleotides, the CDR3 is TGCGCCAGCAGTGAGGCGGGAAGGTCAGATACGCAGTATTTT. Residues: CASSEAGRSDTQYF.

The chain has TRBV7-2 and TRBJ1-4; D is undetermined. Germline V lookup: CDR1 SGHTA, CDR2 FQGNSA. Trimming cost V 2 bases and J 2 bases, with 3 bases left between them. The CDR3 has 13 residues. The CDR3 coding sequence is TGTGCCAGCAGCTTATTGACTAATGAAAAACTGTTTTTT. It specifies CASSLLTNEKLFF.